One and the same sample provided the 20 T cell receptor beta chains below, sequenced in a study of cytomegalovirus exposure and HLA in healthy donors (dated by TCRdb to about 2017). Libraries were prepared through the immunoSEQ multiplex PCR assay. A mixture of 60 forward primers for TCR Vbeta segments and 13 reverse primers for TCR Jbeta segments was used in the multiplex PCR. Imported from immuneACCESS, the table was reduced by TCRdb to in-frame sequences with V and J called. These copies leave out some clones; in studies compared against another copy, an unresolved V gene accounts for under half, and the cause of the remainder is not known. The sample table shows 150,000 to 200,000 clones, and approximately 11% are seen once. Jointly, the top ten make up approximately 8.3% of the sample. Sequencing was done on a sample of PBMCs. These receptors all come from a man over 45 in good health and CMV-seropositive.

This clone was counted a few times. The V call is TRBV30, the J call TRBJ1-2, with TRBD1 as a possible D gene (5 bases). The CDR3 consists of 14 residues. V lost 4 bases to trimming and J lost 1 base, with 13 bases between them. Germline values: CDR1 GTSNPN, CDR2 SVGIG (reference sequence). CDR3 nucleotide sequence: TGTGCCTGGAAAGGCTACGACAGTAACTATGGCTACACCTTC. It translates to CAWKGYDSNYGYTF.

Points on this clone: Mismatch with germline at one junction end may stem from a read error. The J gene is TRBJ2-5, the V gene TRBV7-2; D is uncertain. This CDR3 is 16 amino acids long. The V gene's germline CDR1 is SGHTA and CDR2 FQGNSA. CDR3 bases: TGTGCCAGCAGCTTAAGGTTCGGGTCAGCCCAAGAGGCCCAGTACTTC. This encodes CASSLRFGSAQEAQYF.

This clone appeared a few times. The chain has TRBV5-1 and TRBJ2-7, with 7 bases aligning to TRBD2. V was pared by 1 base and J by 7 bases, with 14 bases of the junction left unmatched. CDR3 size: 16 residues. Germline assignment: CDR1 SGHRS and CDR2 YFSETQ. CDR3 sequence: CASSLRFGEGGGEQYF. For the CDR3, the DNA is TGCGCCAGCAGCTTGAGGTTCGGGGAGGGAGGCGGGGAGCAGTACTTC.

V usage is TRBV5-1 and J usage is TRBJ2-1; 7 nucleotides align to TRBD2. J was trimmed by 6 bases and V by 2 bases; bases with no gene match: 5. In germline, CDR1 is SGHRS, CDR2 YFSETQ. The CDR3 extends over 14 amino acids. The CDR3 region has the DNA TGCGCCAGCAGCTTCGGACTAGTTTCCAATGAGCAGTTCTTC. This encodes CASSFGLVSNEQFF.

The chain carries TRBV7-2 and TRBJ1-6; TRBD1 agrees at 7 bases. With V trimmed by 1 base and J by 7 bases, 13 bases remained unmatched. There are 18 residues in the CDR3. CDR1 and CDR2 (germline): SGHTA, FQGNSA. The CDR3 loop is CASSLGREGGVPNSPLHF. Written as DNA, the CDR3 is TGTGCCAGCAGCTTAGGAAGGGAAGGGGGCGTCCCGAATTCACCCCTCCACTTT.

CDR3 in DNA: TGTGCCAGCAGCGGAGGGAGCTCCTACAATGAGCAGTTCTTC. Protein: CASSGGSSYNEQFF. The J gene is TRBJ2-1, the V gene TRBV5-6; weak D call: TRBD2 (6 bases). The CDR3 loop spans 14 amino acids. Germline CDR1 SGHDT, CDR2 YYEEEE. Trimming took off 4 bases at V and 0 bases at J, with 8 bases between the two ends.

This clone was counted between two and nine times. The chain uses TRBV7-9 and TRBJ2-4; possible D gene TRBD2, 6 bases. Deletions cut 5 bases from V and 8 bases from J, with 16 bases between. This CDR3 has 14 residues. Per the germline V gene, CDR1 is SEHNR and CDR2 is FQNEAQ (reference sequence). The CDR3 is CASSGSGRRDIQYF. As DNA, the CDR3 is TGTGCCAGCAGCGGTTCGGGACGGAGGGACATTCAGTACTTC.

The genes are TRBV7-6 and TRBJ2-2, with 7 bases matching TRBD1. Germline values: CDR1 SGHVS, CDR2 FNYEAQ. This CDR3 comprises 15 residues. With 5 bases clipped from V and 1 base from J, the junction kept 4 bases outside the gene matches. This CDR3 reads CASSRQGMNTGELFF. The CDR3 bases are TGTGCCAGCAGCCGACAGGGTATGAACACCGGGGAGCTGTTTTTT.

The chain couples TRBV25-1 to TRBJ2-1, with 8 positions matching TRBD2. CDR1 is MGHDK and CDR2 is SYGVNS in the germline V gene. The trim removed 4 bases at V and 9 bases at J, leaving 11 bases unmatched. This CDR3 region has 15 residues. This CDR3 reads CASSGTVAGLFEQFF. The CDR3 DNA is TGTGCCAGCAGTGGAACGGTAGCGGGGTTATTTGAGCAGTTCTTC.

This clone was picked up a small number of times. The chain uses TRBV13 and TRBJ1-2, with 7 nucleotides matching TRBD1. Losses at the gene ends were 1 base for V and 8 bases for J; bases not matched to a gene: 7. CDR1 and CDR2 from the germline V gene are PRHDT and FYEKMQ (reference sequence). The CDR3 has 14 residues. The CDR3 loop reads CASSLVVTGEGYTF. CDR3 nucleotides: TGTGCCAGCAGCTTAGTGGTAACAGGGGAAGGCTACACCTTC.

This clone was found a few times. The chain recombines TRBV4-2 with TRBJ1-5; a weak D match, TRBD1 (6 bases). The V gene lost 0 bases and the J gene lost 1 base, with 19 bases spanning the gap. Germline CDR1 LGHNA, CDR2 YNFKEQ. The CDR3 is made up of 19 amino acids. As DNA, the CDR3 is TGTGCCAGCAGCCAAGATGGGGGACAAGCCTTGATCAGCAATCAGCCCCAGCATTTT. Translating gives CASSQDGGQALISNQPQHF.

The chain carries TRBV4-3 and TRBJ2-1; possibly TRBD2 for D (6 bases). The CDR3 totals 14 residues. Trimming took 3 bases from V and 7 from J, leaving 13 bases between them. Germline CDR1 is LGHNA and CDR2 is YSLEER. CDR3 amino acids: CASSHGPGGNEQFF. The CDR3 DNA reads as TGCGCCAGCAGCCACGGGCCCGGAGGGAATGAGCAGTTCTTC.

V usage is TRBV21-1 and J usage is TRBJ2-7; TRBD1 is the table's D call, not checked against the DNA. TRBV21-1 has pseudogene status. CDR3 length equals 15 residues. The DNA for the CDR3 is TGTGCCAGCACCCGGACAGGGGGACCCTCCTACGAGCAGTACGTC. Translated: CASTRTGGPSYEQYV.

The sample holds a few counts of this clone. The chain couples TRBV5-1 to TRBJ2-1; D might be TRBD2 (7 bases). The germline V gene has CDR1 SGHRS and CDR2 YFSETQ. CDR3 length equals 16 residues. V shed 4 bases and J shed 5 bases, with 19 bases lying between them. The CDR3 reads CASSQSGTLGNNEQFF. The DNA for the CDR3 is TGCGCCAGCAGCCAAAGCGGGACACTCGGGAACAATGAGCAGTTCTTC.

V is TRBV5-1 and J is TRBJ2-6; 9 bases match TRBD1. The CDR3 covers 17 residues. V shed 1 base and J 2 bases; nucleotides not matched to a gene: 4. CDR1 and CDR2 (germline): SGHRS, YFSETQ. The CDR3 bases are TGCGCCAGCAGCTTGCCTCACAGGGGGCCTGGGGCCAACGTCCTGACTTTC. It codes for CASSLPHRGPGANVLTF.

This clone came up a few times. V and J are TRBV19 and TRBJ1-4, with 9 bases identical to TRBD1. The CDR3 consists of 15 residues. Per germline, CDR1 LNHDA and CDR2 SQIVND (reference sequence). V was clipped by 6 bases and J by 5 bases; unmatched bases: 7. CDR3 sequence (DNA): TGTGCCAGTAGGCCTCGCGGACAGGGGAATGAAAAACTGTTTTTT. Amino acids: CASRPRGQGNEKLFF.

CDR3 sequence: CASSQNRQGLNTEAFF. CDR3 DNA sequence: TGTGCCAGCAGCCAGAATAGACAGGGCTTGAACACTGAAGCTTTCTTT. The chain combines TRBV9 with TRBJ1-1; TRBD1 matches 7 bases. Germline-derived CDR1 and CDR2 are SGDLS and YYNGEE. With V trimmed by 4 bases and J by 0 bases, 9 bases remained unmatched. The length of the CDR3 is 16 residues.

This clone came up a few times. The chain combines TRBV4-2 with TRBJ2-3, with 12 bases aligning to TRBD2. Trimming at V came to 3 bases and at J to 5 bases, leaving 6 bases not matched to a gene. The CDR3 runs to 16 residues. Per germline, CDR1 LGHNA and CDR2 YNFKEQ. DNA of the CDR3: TGTGCCAGCAGCCACGGACAACTAGCGGGGGGAGATACGCAGTATTTT. Its translation: CASSHGQLAGGDTQYF.

This clone was recorded at least ten times. The V call is TRBV19, the J call TRBJ2-1; the D gene is possibly TRBD2 (7 bases). Germline V CDR1 and CDR2: LNHDA, SQIVND (reference sequence). The CDR3 is 15 residues long. Trimming removed 7 bases at V and 8 bases at J, with 21 bases between. The CDR3 nucleotides are TGTGCCAGTATCCGAGGGGGGGCGGGTGGCGATGAGCAGTTCTTC. As protein: CASIRGGAGGDEQFF. The variable domain in full, completed from reference TRBV19 and TRBJ2-1, reads DGGITQSPKYLFRKEGQNVTLSCEQNLNHDAMYWYRQDPGQGLRLIYYSQIVNDFQKGDIAEGYSVSREKKESFPLTVTSAQKNPTAFYLCASIRGGAGGDEQFFGPGTRLTVL.

The table lists this clone with a few counts. The CDR3 here is CASSQDWASGGLGQETQYF. Here the CDR3 DNA reads TGCGCCAGCAGCCAAGATTGGGCTAGCGGGGGGCTGGGACAAGAGACCCAGTACTTC. J is TRBJ2-5 and V is TRBV4-3; 11 bases align to TRBD2. Trimming at V came to 0 bases and at J to 2 bases, leaving 11 bases not matched to a gene. Germline CDR1 is LGHNA and CDR2 is YSLEER. This CDR3 comprises 19 residues.